The 20 T cell receptor beta chains listed next were all sequenced from one sample in a study of Ad26.COV2.S vaccination and SARS-CoV-2 variants. Profiling relied on immunoSEQ multiplex PCR, and the TCRdb table lists in-frame clones only, not all of them. The top ten hold approximately 1.5% of the sample, which has roughly 700,000 clones, roughly 90% seen once. Treatment specified: roughly 18 received Ad26.COV2.S at low or high dose, single or two shots; roughly 5 received placebo; per-sample allocation not given. The investigators took samples on day 63 after the first vaccine or placebo injection. The sample in question was peripheral blood, obtained in a trial of Ad26.COV2.S vaccine versus placebo. The receptors derive from a person aged 18-60 years who received the Ad26.COV2.S COVID-19 vaccine or a placebo.

CDR3 region: CSGTRIETQYF. The DNA for the CDR3 is TGCAGCGGGACTAGGATAGAGACCCAGTACTTC. J is TRBJ2-5 and V is TRBV29-1; the match to TRBD2 covers 7 bases. Germline V gene lookup returns CDR1 SQVTM and CDR2 ANQGSEA. The trim removed 7 bases at V and 4 bases at J, leaving 3 bases unmatched. This CDR3 has 11 residues.

J is TRBJ2-1 and V is TRBV6-2 or TRBV6-3; TRBD1 might be the D (6 bases). Trimming removed 2 bases from V and 9 bases from J, with 11 bases in between. There are 13 residues in the CDR3. CDR1 MNHEY and CDR2 SVGEGT come from the germline V gene. The CDR3 DNA reads TGTGCCAGCAGTTACGGGGGCGTACCTGAGCAGTTCTTC. Translated, it gives CASSYGGVPEQFF.

The chain is built from TRBV19 and TRBJ1-1; D is uncertain. The CDR3 contains 14 residues. Germline V gives CDR1 LNHDA, CDR2 SQIVND (reference sequence). The V and J ends lost 1 base and 1 base respectively, with 7 bases between them. The CDR3 DNA reads TGTGCCAGTAGTATAGTGGTCTCGAACACTGAAGCTTTCTTT. It specifies CASSIVVSNTEAFF.

The chain combines TRBV20-1 with TRBJ1-5, with D perhaps TRBD1 (5 bases). V shed 3 bases and J shed 4 bases, with 7 bases lying between them. The CDR3 has 12 residues. CDR1 is DFQATT and CDR2 is SNEGSKA in the germline V gene (reference sequence). The CDR3 is CSASHRNQPQHF. As DNA, the CDR3 is TGCAGTGCTAGTCACAGGAATCAGCCCCAGCATTTT.

The chain is built from TRBV11-3 and TRBJ2-5; a possible D gene is TRBD1 (7 bases). V lost 5 bases and J 3 bases, leaving 16 bases between the germline ends. CDR1 is SGHNT, CDR2 YENEEA, per germline. This CDR3 region has 15 residues. DNA of the CDR3: TGTGCCAGCAGCCCGGGACAGAGGAGGGAAGAGACCCAGTACTTC. Translated: CASSPGQRREETQYF.

On this clone: One junction end does not reproduce the germline sequence, and a read error may be involved. The chain has TRBV11-1 and TRBJ2-3, with 10 positions matching TRBD2. Germline V CDR1 and CDR2: SGHAT, FQDESV (reference sequence). This CDR3 is 14 amino acids long. As DNA, the CDR3 is TGTGCCAGCAGCCTAGCGGGGGTGGGAGATACGCAGTATTTT. This encodes CASSLAGVGDTQYF.

V is TRBV4-1 and J is TRBJ1-5; D not certain. Germline V lookup: CDR1 MGHRA, CDR2 YSYEKL. The CDR3 contains 14 residues. V was shortened by 4 bases and J by 4 bases, with 11 bases between the two germline ends. The CDR3 region is CASSLSAANQPQHF. The CDR3 DNA follows: TGCGCCAGCAGCCTGAGCGCCGCTAATCAGCCCCAGCATTTT.

This sequence joins TRBV6-2 or TRBV6-3 and TRBJ2-4; 9 bases fit TRBD1. CDR1 and CDR2 (germline): MNHEY, SVGEGT. The length of the CDR3 is 15 residues. V trimming: 5 bases; J trimming: 7 bases; junction bases outside the gene matches: 9. The CDR3 reads CASSTGDRVANIQYF. In nucleotides, the CDR3 is TGTGCCAGCAGTACGGGGGACAGGGTAGCGAACATTCAGTACTTC.

The rearrangement links TRBV30 to TRBJ2-3; 8 bases map to TRBD2. The V gene end was trimmed by 2 bases and the J gene end by 4 bases; junction bases not matched to a gene: 5. This CDR3 has 14 residues. Germline CDR1 GTSNPN, CDR2 SVGIG (reference sequence). CDR3 in amino acids: CAWSYGGAADTQYF. The CDR3 DNA is TGTGCCTGGAGTTACGGGGGGGCTGCAGATACGCAGTATTTT.

The chain uses TRBV24-1 and TRBJ2-7; D possibly corresponds to TRBD2 (6 bases). The CDR3 has 13 amino acids. Germline CDR1 and CDR2: KGHDR and SFDVKD. Trimming cost V 5 bases and J 3 bases, with 10 bases left between them. The CDR3 sequence: CATSAGDIYEQYF. The CDR3 coding sequence is TGTGCCACCAGTGCGGGGGATATCTACGAGCAGTACTTC.

The chain uses TRBV5-5 and TRBJ2-5; 10 nucleotides align to TRBD2. Looked up from germline, CDR1 is SGHKS and CDR2 is YYEKEE (reference sequence). The CDR3 extends over 16 amino acids. The junction had 9 bases not matched to a gene; V was cut back by 3 bases and J by 4 bases. CDR3 nucleotide sequence: TGTGCCAGCAGCTGGGGTGATACTAGCGGGACAGAGACCCAGTACTTC. As protein: CASSWGDTSGTETQYF.

The V and J genes are TRBV5-1 and TRBJ1-6; TRBD1 is a possible D gene (5 bases). The germline gives CDR1 SGHRS, CDR2 YFSETQ. V was pared by 1 base and J by 10 bases, with 15 bases between. This CDR3 spans 15 amino acids. CDR3 in amino acids: CASSLKARGLSPLHF. The CDR3 DNA follows: TGCGCCAGCAGCTTGAAAGCGAGGGGATTATCACCCCTCCACTTT.

The J gene is TRBJ2-3, the V gene TRBV5-1; D may be TRBD1 or TRBD2 (5 bases each). The V gene lost 2 bases and the J gene lost 0 bases, with 10 bases spanning the gap. Germline CDR1 SGHRS, CDR2 YFSETQ. The CDR3 contains 15 residues. Written as DNA, the CDR3 is TGCGCCAGCAGCTTCGGGGCGACTAGCACAGATACGCAGTATTTT. It codes for CASSFGATSTDTQYF.

In its sample, this clone was seen once. This chain uses TRBV5-4 with TRBJ1-6; 8 nucleotides match TRBD1. The CDR3 totals 15 residues. The V gene end was trimmed by 1 base and the J gene end by 12 bases; junction bases not matched to a gene: 9. Per the germline V gene, CDR1 is SGHNT and CDR2 is YYREEE (reference sequence). The CDR3 here is CASSLRTGGVGPLHF. In DNA, the CDR3 is TGTGCCAGCAGCTTGCGCACAGGGGGAGTCGGACCCCTCCACTTT.

This chain connects TRBV18 to TRBJ1-1; D gene unclear. Germline CDR1 KGHSH, CDR2 LQKENI. The CDR3 is 14 amino acids. V was cut by 0 bases and J by 4 bases, with 9 bases left in between. CDR3 loop: CASSPPVTRTEAFF. CDR3 bases: TGTGCCAGCTCACCACCGGTGACACGCACTGAAGCTTTCTTT.

The V gene is TRBV5-1, the J gene TRBJ1-5; D unclear. This CDR3 is built from 17 residues. V lost 2 bases and J 0 bases, leaving 15 bases between the germline ends. The germline CDR1 and CDR2 sequences are SGHRS and YFSETQ. The CDR3 region has the DNA TGCGCCAGCAGCTTTCTTCCGGAATTCTATAGCAATCAGCCCCAGCATTTT. Translated, it gives CASSFLPEFYSNQPQHF.

This clone appeared once. The V and J genes are TRBV19 and TRBJ2-6, with D perhaps matching TRBD1 or TRBD2 (5 bases each). Germline CDR1 and CDR2: LNHDA and SQIVND (reference sequence). The V end was cut by 1 base, the J end by 3 bases, with 10 bases between. This CDR3 comprises 16 residues. CDR3 protein: CASSIVTGGGANVLTF. The CDR3 coding sequence is TGTGCCAGTAGTATAGTGACTGGGGGTGGGGCCAACGTCCTGACTTTC.

This clone was observed a handful of times. The V and J genes are TRBV5-6 and TRBJ2-7, with 10 bases identical to TRBD1. In germline, CDR1 is SGHDT, CDR2 YYEEEE. V dropped 4 bases and J dropped 2; count of bases not matched to a gene: 6. There are 15 residues in the CDR3. This chain's CDR3 is CASSRIGQGAYEQYF. DNA for the CDR3: TGTGCCAGCAGCCGAATAGGACAGGGGGCCTACGAGCAGTACTTC.

The V gene is TRBV27, the J gene TRBJ2-6; the D is unclear. The germline V and J ends were trimmed by 3 bases and 0 bases, with 9 bases remaining between them. Germline CDR1 and CDR2: MNHEY and SMNVEV (reference sequence). CDR3 length: 16 amino acids. The CDR3 here is CASSFLVSSGANVLTF. DNA of the CDR3: TGTGCCAGCAGTTTCCTCGTAAGCTCTGGGGCCAACGTCCTGACTTTC.

The chain combines TRBV7-2 with TRBJ1-4; tentatively, D is TRBD1 (5 bases). Trimming removed 4 bases from V and 7 bases from J, with 13 bases in between. This CDR3 region has 14 residues. Germline-derived CDR1 and CDR2 are SGHTA and FQGNSA. The CDR3 here is CASSWGRGGEKLFF. CDR3 DNA: TGTGCCAGCAGCTGGGGACGGGGAGGTGAAAAACTGTTTTTT.